The 3 T cell receptor beta chains given below trace back to one sample, sequenced in a study of T-cell reconstitution after alpha-beta-depleted transplantation in children. Preparation of the TCRbeta library was carried out with unique molecular identifiers. TCRdb re-called the PCR reads through MiXCR, storing one row per CDR3 protein. The sample comprises hundreds of thousands of distinct CDR3 sequences, over 10% of which are singletons, and around 2.2% rests with the top ten. Source: PBMCs, mostly from graft donor cells, taken 360 days after TCRalphabeta/CD19-depleted stem cell transplant. The receptors stem from a male patient younger than 18 who had a stem cell transplant for acute myeloid leukemia, so the T cells may come from the graft donor.

This clonotype came up a few times. J is TRBJ2-5 and V is TRBV20-1; D call uncertain. V shed 0 bases and J shed 1 base, with 9 bases lying between them. This CDR3 is built from 14 residues. Germline V gene sequence: CDR1 DFQATT, CDR2 SNEGSKA (reference sequence). CDR3 bases: TGCAGTGCTAGAGATCTTCCCCTCCAAGAGACCCAGTACTTC. Protein product: CSARDLPLQETQYF.

The V gene is TRBV7-9, the J gene TRBJ1-4; D might be TRBD1 (6 bases). CDR1 SEHNR and CDR2 FQNEAQ come from the germline V gene (reference sequence). The CDR3 covers 17 residues. Trimming shortened V by 0 bases and J by 4 bases, and 15 bases separated the two germline ends. CDR3 coding DNA: TGTGCCAGCAGCTTAGCCCTGACAGGTTTGATTAATGAAAAACTGTTTTTT. Its protein product is CASSLALTGLINEKLFF.

This clonotype was observed many times. J is TRBJ2-3 and V is TRBV6-2 or TRBV6-3, with 9 positions matching TRBD1. Germline loops: CDR1 MNHEY, CDR2 SVGEGT. The CDR3 runs 16 residues. Losses at the gene ends were 1 base for V and 1 base for J; bases not matched to a gene: 3. The CDR3 region is CASSYWGQGGTDTQYF. CDR3 nucleotide sequence: TGTGCCAGCAGTTACTGGGGACAGGGAGGCACAGATACGCAGTATTTT.